This section outlines one T cell receptor beta chain sequence together with its context. This clone has just one count. It lacks a known antigen. Base qualities were left out, and no much larger clone turns up one base away. Whole blood was collected in K2EDTA tubes by collaborating institutions according to the institutions' own protocols. Collaborator samples were shipped for TCRbeta analysis as frozen whole blood, isolated PBMCs, or DNA extracted from either sample type. V is reduced by 6 bases and J by 7 bases, leaving a spacing of 19 bases between them. CDR1 MNHEY and CDR2 SMNVEV are derived from the germline V gene (reference sequence). The CDR3, cysteine through phenylalanine, is 15 amino acids long. This entry keeps only the CDR3 DNA: 45 bases, framed from base 1. This specimen belongs to a study of blood T cell repertoires in COVID-19 (dated by TCRdb to 2018 to 2020). Broadly, across the study: Collaborator samples came from the United States, Italy and Spain and covered acute and convalescent phases of COVID-19. The prospective study material was composed of cDNA or gDNA derived from T cells, B-cell-depleted T cells, or PBMCs. The dataset comprised deeply sampled blood TCRbeta repertoires from subjects exposed to, actively infected with, or recovered from COVID-19. A freely available public database, intended as a resource for researchers studying the immune response to SARS-CoV-2, is where the repertoires were released. The samples were drawn from the first 160 participants of the ongoing ImmuneRACE study and from 950 to 1,500 subjects provided by 6 global collaborators. A de-identified subject ID, COVID-19 status, age in years and sex were almost always included in the sample metadata. Where HLA class I and class II types were available, the types were taken from metadata supplied by the sample provider, not from assay-based typing.

Study-level results and caveats: The amount of clinical and demographic metadata varied by source and participant and was provided uncurated.

TCRbeta CDR3 regions were amplified from genomic DNA using the immunoSEQ Assay, a bias-controlled multiplex PCR. Processing in the source paper ran as follows. Within the assay, amplification of reference gene primers was used to estimate how many nucleated cells each sample contained. To quantify the absolute abundance of each unique TCRbeta CDR3 rearrangement, sequence reads were collapsed and filtered. For each sample, productive Simpson clonality was calculated as the square root of Simpson's diversity index across productive rearrangements. TCRdb limited this immuneACCESS table to in-frame rearrangements with V and J called. A share of clones is missing; checked studies link under half to unresolved V genes, and the rest is unexplained. V and J calls and clone size are those listed in that table; D and trimming were worked out from the DNA. In this sample the table shows more than 95,000 clones, roughly 88% of which occur a single time. Together, the top ten hold 6.5% to 9% of the sample.

What was sequenced was peripheral blood. The V gene is TRBV27 and the J gene is TRBJ2-1; the D gene is perhaps TRBD2, from 6 matching bases. The receptor was derived from a man in his fifties or sixties with acute or convalescent COVID-19. The CDR3 reads CASSPEGGRRNEQFF. In nucleotide form, the sequence is TGTGCCAGCAGCCCAGAGGGTGGGAGGCGGAATGAGCAGTTCTTC.